This T cell receptor beta chain originates from a study of cytomegalovirus exposure and HLA in healthy donors. Whole-study results and caveats: About 87% or about 30% of the time was how often most TCR beta V segments were productive, according to an earlier analysis. Researchers reported in a later analysis that a missense DCLRE1C variant was tied to TCR beta V- and J-gene trimming. Later analysis indicated greater clonal expansion among HLA-associated TCR beta chains than among equally common other chains.

The PCR was carried out with 60 Vbeta primers and 13 Jbeta primers. The method was immunoSEQ multiplex PCR; TCRdb's version includes in-frame clones alone and lacks a portion of them. The sample records over 50,000 clones, around 75% being singletons. The CDR3 totals 17 residues. Trimming pared 0 bases from V and 9 bases from J, leaving 21 bases between. Germline V gene lookup returns CDR1 MNHEY and CDR2 SMNVEV (reference sequence). A word on this clone: Its target is unknown.

All the people who gave samples were healthy bone marrow donors. V and J are TRBV27 and TRBJ1-5; D is possibly TRBD1 (6 bases). This receptor was taken from a man aged 50 or older in good health and CMV-seropositive. Sequences were obtained from PBMCs. This CDR3 reads CASSLSGAVPSSTPQHF. CDR3 DNA: TGTGCCAGCAGTTTATCGGGGGCCGTTCCATCATCAACGCCCCAGCATTTT.